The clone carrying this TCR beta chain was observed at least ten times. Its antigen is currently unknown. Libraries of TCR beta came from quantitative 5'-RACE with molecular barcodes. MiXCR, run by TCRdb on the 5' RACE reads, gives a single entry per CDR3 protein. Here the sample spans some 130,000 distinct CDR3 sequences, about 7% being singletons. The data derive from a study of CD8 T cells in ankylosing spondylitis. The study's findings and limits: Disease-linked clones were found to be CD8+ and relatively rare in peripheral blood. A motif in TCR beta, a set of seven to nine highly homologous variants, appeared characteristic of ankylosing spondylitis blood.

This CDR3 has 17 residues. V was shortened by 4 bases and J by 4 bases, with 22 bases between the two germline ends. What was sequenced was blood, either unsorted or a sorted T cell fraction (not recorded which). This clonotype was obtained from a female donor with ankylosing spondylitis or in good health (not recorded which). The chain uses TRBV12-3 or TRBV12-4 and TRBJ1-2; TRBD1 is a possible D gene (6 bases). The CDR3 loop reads CASSSYLDADRAYGYTF. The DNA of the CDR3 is TGTGCCAGCAGTTCTTACCTCGATGCGGACAGAGCCTATGGCTACACCTTC.